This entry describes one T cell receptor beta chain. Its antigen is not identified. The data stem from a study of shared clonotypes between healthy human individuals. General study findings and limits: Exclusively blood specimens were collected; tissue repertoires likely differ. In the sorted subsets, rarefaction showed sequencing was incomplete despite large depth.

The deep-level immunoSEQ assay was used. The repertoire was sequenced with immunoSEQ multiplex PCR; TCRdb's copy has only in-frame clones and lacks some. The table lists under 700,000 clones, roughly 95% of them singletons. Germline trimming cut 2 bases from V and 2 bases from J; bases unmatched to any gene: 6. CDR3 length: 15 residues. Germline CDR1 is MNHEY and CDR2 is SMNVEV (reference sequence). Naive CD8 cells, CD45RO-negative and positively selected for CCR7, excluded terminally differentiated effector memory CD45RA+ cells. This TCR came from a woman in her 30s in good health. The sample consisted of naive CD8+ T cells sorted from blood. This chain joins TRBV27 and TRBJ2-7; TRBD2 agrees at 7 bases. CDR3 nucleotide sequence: TGTGCCAGCAGTTTACGGGGGGTTAGCGCCTACGAGCAGTACTTC. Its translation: CASSLRGVSAYEQYF.